This T cell receptor (beta chain) emerged from a study of shared clonotypes between healthy human individuals. CDR1 and CDR2 from the germline V gene are SGHTS and YDEGEE. The CDR3 runs to 13 residues. V was pared by 6 bases and J by 2 bases, with 11 bases between. Concerning this clone itself: The sample contains more than one DNA sequence encoding this CDR3.

Here immunoSEQ multiplex PCR was the method, and the copy in TCRdb shows in-frame clones only, minus some. The data contain 2.3 million or so clones, approximately 95% of them singletons. Specimen: naive CD4+ T cells from PBMCs. The subset was: CD45RA+ positively selected. The V call is TRBV5-8, the J call TRBJ1-1; D gene ambiguous. The TCR was taken from a man aged 18 to 35 in good health. Some clones in this sample may be carry-over from other donors' samples. The CDR3 protein is CASTWGGNTEAFF. The DNA of the CDR3 is TGTGCCAGCACCTGGGGTGGCAACACTGAAGCTTTCTTT.